This TCR beta chain originates from a study of T-cell reconstitution after alpha-beta-depleted transplantation in children. General study findings and limits: At day 60, the high TCRbeta diversity found in some patients originated from recipient T cells and thymic progenitors that had survived.

A library of TCRbeta sequences, prepared with unique molecular identifiers, was generated. MiXCR, run by TCRdb on the PCR reads, gives a single entry per CDR3 protein. The repertoire has around 450,000 distinct CDR3 sequences, over 9.5% of them found once; the top ten carry around 2%. This clonotype is labeled as medium-sized. The antigen is undetermined. Trimming at V came to 4 bases and at J to 4 bases, leaving 6 bases not matched to a gene. This CDR3 is built from 14 residues. CDR1 MNHEY and CDR2 SMNVEV come from the germline V gene (reference sequence). The clonotype comes from a child aged 2-15 years with inherited bone marrow failure, due to receive a stem cell transplant. The chain couples TRBV27 to TRBJ1-2; 7 bases match TRBD1. Material: PBMCs, obtained before TCRalphabeta/CD19-depleted stem cell transplant. The CDR3 DNA is TGTGCCAGCAGTTCCCGGGACAGCACCTATGGCTACACCTTC. The encoded protein is CASSSRDSTYGYTF.